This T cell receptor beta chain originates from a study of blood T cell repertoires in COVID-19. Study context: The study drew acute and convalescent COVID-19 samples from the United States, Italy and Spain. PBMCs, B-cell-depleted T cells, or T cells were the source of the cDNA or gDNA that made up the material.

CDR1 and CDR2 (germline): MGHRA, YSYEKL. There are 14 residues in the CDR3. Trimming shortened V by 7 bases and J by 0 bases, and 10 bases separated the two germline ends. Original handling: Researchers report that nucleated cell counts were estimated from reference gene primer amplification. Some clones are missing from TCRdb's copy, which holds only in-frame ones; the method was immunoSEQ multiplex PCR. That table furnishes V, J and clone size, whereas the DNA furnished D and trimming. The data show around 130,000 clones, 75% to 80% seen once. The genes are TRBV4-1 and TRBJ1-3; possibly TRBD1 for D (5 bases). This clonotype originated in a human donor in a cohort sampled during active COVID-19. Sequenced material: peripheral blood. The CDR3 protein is CASTGTISGNTIYF. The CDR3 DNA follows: TGCGCCAGCACCGGGACTATCTCTGGAAACACCATATATTTT.